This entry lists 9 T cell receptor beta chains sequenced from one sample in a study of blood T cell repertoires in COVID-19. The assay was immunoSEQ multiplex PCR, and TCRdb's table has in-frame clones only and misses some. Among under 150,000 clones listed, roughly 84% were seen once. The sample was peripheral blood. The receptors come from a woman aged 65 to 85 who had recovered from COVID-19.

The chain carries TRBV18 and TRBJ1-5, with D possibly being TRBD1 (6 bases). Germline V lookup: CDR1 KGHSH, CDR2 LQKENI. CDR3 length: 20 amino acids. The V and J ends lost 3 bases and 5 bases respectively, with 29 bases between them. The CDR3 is CASSPSRAYTGILRHQPQHF. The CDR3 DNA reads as TGTGCCAGCTCACCCTCTCGGGCCTATACAGGGATACTAAGACATCAGCCCCAGCATTTT.

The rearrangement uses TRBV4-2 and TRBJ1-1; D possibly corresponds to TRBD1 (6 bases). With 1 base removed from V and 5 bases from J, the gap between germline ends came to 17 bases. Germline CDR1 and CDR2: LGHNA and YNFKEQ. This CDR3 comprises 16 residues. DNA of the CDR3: TGTGCCAGCAGCCAAGGGAGGGGGGGCGCGCGGACTGAAGCTTTCTTT. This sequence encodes CASSQGRGGARTEAFF.

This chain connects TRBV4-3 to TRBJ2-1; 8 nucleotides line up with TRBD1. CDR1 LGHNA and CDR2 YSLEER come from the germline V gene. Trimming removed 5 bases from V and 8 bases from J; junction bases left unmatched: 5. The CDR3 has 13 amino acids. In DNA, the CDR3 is TGCGCCAGCAGCTTATACAGGGGGGATGAGCAGTTCTTC. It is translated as CASSLYRGDEQFF.

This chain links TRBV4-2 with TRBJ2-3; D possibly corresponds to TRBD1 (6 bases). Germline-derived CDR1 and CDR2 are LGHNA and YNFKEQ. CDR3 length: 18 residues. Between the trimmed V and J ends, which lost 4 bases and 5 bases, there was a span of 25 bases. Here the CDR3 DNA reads TGTGCCAGCAGCCCTTGGGCCGGTGACAGGAGTTCTCTAGATACGCAGTATTTT. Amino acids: CASSPWAGDRSSLDTQYF.

The CDR3 DNA reads TGTGCCAGCACAGGACAGGGGGCGTTTCAGCCCCAGCATTTT. Encoded protein: CASTGQGAFQPQHF. V and J are TRBV6-5 and TRBJ1-5; TRBD1 matches at 11 bases. The germline V gene encodes CDR1 MNHEY and CDR2 SVGAGI. Losses at the gene ends were 7 bases for V and 6 bases for J; bases not matched to a gene: 5. The CDR3 has 14 amino acids.

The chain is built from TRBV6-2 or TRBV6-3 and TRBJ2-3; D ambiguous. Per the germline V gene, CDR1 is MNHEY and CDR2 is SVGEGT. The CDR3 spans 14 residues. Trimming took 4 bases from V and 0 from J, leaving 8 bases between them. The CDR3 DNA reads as TGTGCCAGCAGTTCCGGCGGTAGCACAGATACGCAGTATTTT. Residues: CASSSGGSTDTQYF.

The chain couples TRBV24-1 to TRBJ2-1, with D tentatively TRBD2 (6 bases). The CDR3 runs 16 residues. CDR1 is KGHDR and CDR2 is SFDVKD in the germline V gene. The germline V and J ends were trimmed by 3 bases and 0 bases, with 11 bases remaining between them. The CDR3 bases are TGTGCCACCAGTGATGGTTCCGGGAGCTCCTACAATGAGCAGTTCTTC. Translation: CATSDGSGSSYNEQFF.

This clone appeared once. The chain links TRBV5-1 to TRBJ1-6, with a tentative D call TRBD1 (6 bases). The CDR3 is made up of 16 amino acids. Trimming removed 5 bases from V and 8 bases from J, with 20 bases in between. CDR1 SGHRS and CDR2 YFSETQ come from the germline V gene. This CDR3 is CASRSGSTGSDSPLHF. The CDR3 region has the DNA TGCGCCAGCAGGTCAGGCTCGACAGGTTCAGATTCACCCCTCCACTTT.

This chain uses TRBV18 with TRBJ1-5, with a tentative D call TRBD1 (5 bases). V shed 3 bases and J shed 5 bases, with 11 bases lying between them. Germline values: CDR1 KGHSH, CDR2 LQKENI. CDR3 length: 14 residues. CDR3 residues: CASSPDIRDQPQHF. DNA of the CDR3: TGTGCCAGCTCACCCGACATCAGGGATCAGCCCCAGCATTTT.